A selection of T cell receptor beta chains follows, all from one sample in a study of blood T cell repertoires in COVID-19. Using immunoSEQ multiplex PCR, the repertoire was profiled, and TCRdb retains in-frame clones only, with some absent. Among about 29,000 clones listed, 70% to 90% were seen once. The source material was peripheral blood. The receptors were gathered from a human donor with active COVID-19. The donor label of this sample is uncertain. The conserved cysteine and the conserved F or W are not part of the CDR3 here. Fields, in order: V gene, clone size, J gene, CDR3 protein. Only part of the rows carry a size: once, few, many, or a class if the clone is expanded.

>TRBV5-1|few|TRBJ2-7
ASSLRHPTSGEQY
>TRBV5-1|NA|TRBJ1-1
ASSLAGADTEAF
>TRBV9|NA|TRBJ2-1
ASSWGDSYNEQF
>TRBV4-3|NA|TRBJ2-1
ASSQTSGLRNNEQF
>TRBV28|NA|TRBJ2-6
ASTYNYGANVLT
>TRBV2|NA|TRBJ2-4
ASRLRAASGGLTNIQY
>TRBV18|NA|TRBJ2-7
ASSPAGVENEQY
>TRBV3-1/TRBV3-2|NA|TRBJ2-3
ASSPRLSTDTQY
>TRBV11-3|NA|TRBJ2-1
ASSIGGTGNNEQF
>TRBV10-2|NA|TRBJ2-7
ASSRDRVNLEQY
>TRBV30|NA|TRBJ1-6
AWSRGNYNSPLH
>TRBV13|NA|TRBJ2-3
ASSSKTSGGRDTQY
>TRBV28|NA|TRBJ1-2
AIRLTAGTGGAGYT
>TRBV28|NA|TRBJ1-4
ASRGDSFNEKLF
>TRBV6-4|NA|TRBJ2-3
ASSLRLASDTQY
>TRBV7-8|NA|TRBJ2-2
ASSHSTGELF
>TRBV19|NA|TRBJ2-1
ASSRAAADEQF
>TRBV28|NA|TRBJ1-5
ASSSPGTGRNQPQH
>TRBV6-1|once|TRBJ2-5
ASSESISGQEGQY
>TRBV19|NA|TRBJ1-5
ASRETENSNQPQH
>TRBV27|NA|TRBJ2-1
ASSLSVTSYNEQF
>TRBV30|NA|TRBJ2-2
AWSRRGVTGELF
>TRBV18|NA|TRBJ2-2
ASSPPAGGKTGELF
>TRBV4-3|NA|TRBJ1-5
ASSQDAGAGGQPQH
>TRBV6-5|NA|TRBJ1-4
ASSIRDRNEKLF
>TRBV7-9|few|TRBJ1-1
ASSGSGTVNTEAF
>TRBV19|NA|TRBJ2-4
ASSIVGSPRAKNIQY
>TRBV7-2|NA|TRBJ2-1
ASSLGTGGRGEQF
>TRBV5-1|NA|TRBJ2-2
ASSQGSLSTGELF
>TRBV28|NA|TRBJ2-6
ASSLGGAGANVLT
>TRBV5-4|once|TRBJ1-6
ASSQGGARDNSPLH
>TRBV7-9|NA|TRBJ2-7
ASSLLAGDPYEQY
>TRBV25-1|NA|TRBJ2-7
ASSESRFLGPGEQY
>TRBV19|NA|TRBJ1-3
ASRPGQGYSGNTIY
>TRBV19|NA|TRBJ2-1
ASSKGQGNEQF
>TRBV11-2|NA|TRBJ1-2
ASSSLGQGAWGYT
>TRBV7-9|NA|TRBJ1-2
ASSSSWGQIYGYT
>TRBV9|NA|TRBJ2-1
ASSEGTSWGSEQF
>TRBV11-3|NA|TRBJ2-2
ASSLDGSPGQGASTGELF
>TRBV11-3|NA|TRBJ2-5
ASSLRGIGETQY
>TRBV6-1|few|TRBJ2-3
ASSDTSGGPDTQY
>TRBV5-5|NA|TRBJ2-2
ASSLWGGGNTGELF
>TRBV15|NA|TRBJ2-7
ATSRDRGMYEQY
>TRBV6-6|NA|TRBJ1-6
ASKGAGRSFPPLH
>TRBV9|NA|TRBJ2-1
ASSEEGRRLAVYNEQF
>TRBV5-4|NA|TRBJ1-1
ASGGLNTEAF
>TRBV4-3|NA|TRBJ2-1
ASSQRLAGVGYNEQF
>TRBV28|NA|TRBJ1-1
ASSPPRPKNTEAF
>TRBV19|NA|TRBJ1-4
ASRIAGEANEKLF
>TRBV7-2|NA|TRBJ2-3
ASSGWTSGRSTDTQY
>TRBV5-6|NA|TRBJ2-6
ASSSTGGVYGANVLT
>TRBV7-3|NA|TRBJ2-1
ASSLGPYSYNEQF
>TRBV2|NA|TRBJ2-1
ASKATPNEQF
>TRBV5-5|NA|TRBJ1-1
ASSLVGGNTEAF